At least ten counts were recorded for the clone carrying this T cell receptor beta chain. These data originate in a study of molecular identifiers for immune sequencing clone quantification. Overall study: Sequencing covered four of five parts into which replicate RNA from about 21,000 or 97,000 naive CD8 cells was split.

TCRdb fed the PCR reads into MiXCR, producing one record per CDR3 protein. The sample includes nearly 650,000 distinct CDR3 sequences, roughly 25% of them seen just once. Sequenced input: naive CD8+ T cells from blood, with Jurkat cell RNA spiked in. Regarding subset: FACS-sorted CD8+CD4-CCR7+CD45RA+ naive T cells. The sequence was obtained from a human donor in good health. Some libraries in this study had Jurkat cell RNA spiked in.

The CDR3 here is CASSYSIPNQGVEYGYTF. In DNA form, the CDR3 reads TGTGCCAGCAGTTACTCGATACCCAATCAGGGGGTTGAGTATGGCTACACCTTC. V gene TRBV6-6 combines with J gene TRBJ1-2, with TRBD1 identical over 7 bases. The CDR3 has 18 residues. The V segment lost 0 bases and the J segment 5 bases; nucleotides outside the gene matches: 15. CDR1 and CDR2 (germline): MNHNY, SVGAGI (reference sequence).